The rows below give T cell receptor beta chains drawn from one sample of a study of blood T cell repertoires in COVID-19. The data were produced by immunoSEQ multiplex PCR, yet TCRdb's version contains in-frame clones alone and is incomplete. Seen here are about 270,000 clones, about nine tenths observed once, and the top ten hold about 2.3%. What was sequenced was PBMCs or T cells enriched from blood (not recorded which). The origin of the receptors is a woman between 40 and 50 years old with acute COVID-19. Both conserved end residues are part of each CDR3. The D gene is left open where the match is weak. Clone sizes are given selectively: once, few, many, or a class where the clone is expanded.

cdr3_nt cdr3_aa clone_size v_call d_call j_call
TGTGCCAGCGGGCCTTGGGCCGAGAAGAAGTACACCTTC CASGPWAEKKYTF . TRBV3-1/TRBV3-2 . TRBJ1-2
TGTGCCAGCTCCCCAGGTGCGGGGTCAAGCACTGAAGCTTTCTTT CASSPGAGSSTEAFF . TRBV18 . TRBJ1-1
TGTGCCTGGAGCGAAATAAGGGACAGGCGTCCGTATAGCAATCAGCCCCAGCATTTT CAWSEIRDRRPYSNQPQHF . TRBV30 TRBD1 TRBJ1-5
TGTGCCTGGAGTGTACTTCAGGGGGCGAGCGAGCAGTACTTC CAWSVLQGASEQYF . TRBV30 TRBD1 TRBJ2-7
TGTGCCAGCAGCGCTTTCCAGGGGGCATTCGCCTACGAGCAGTACTTC CASSAFQGAFAYEQYF . TRBV9 TRBD1 TRBJ2-7
TGTGCCAGCAGCCGAGCAGCGGGAGAGACCCAGTACTTC CASSRAAGETQYF . TRBV5-4 . TRBJ2-5
TGTGCCAGCAGGCGGACAGCCCCCGGGGAGCTGTTTTTT CASRRTAPGELFF . TRBV6-5 . TRBJ2-2
TGTGCCAGCAGCCCTGGGGAGGGGCCTGGAAACACCATATATTTT CASSPGEGPGNTIYF . TRBV11-3 . TRBJ1-3
TGTGCCAGCAGTCCGGGGACAGGGGCGCAGGGCGGGGAGCTGTTTTTT CASSPGTGAQGGELFF . TRBV7-2 TRBD1 TRBJ2-2
TGTGCCAGCAGTGTAGGACTTGGACGTAGCACTGAAGCTTTCTTT CASSVGLGRSTEAFF . TRBV25-1 . TRBJ1-1
TGTGCCAGCAGCTTGGGCGGTTCCCAAGAGACCCAGTACTTC CASSLGGSQETQYF . TRBV5-4 . TRBJ2-5
TGTGCCAGCAGACGGTCCCAGGGTAGTAGTAGGGAGTACTTC CASRRSQGSSREYF . TRBV5-6 . TRBJ2-7
TGTGCCAGCACCCCGAGAGGGGGTGAAGAGACCCAGTACTTC CASTPRGGEETQYF . TRBV5-4 . TRBJ2-5
TGTGCCAGCAGCGAAAGGGGTGTGGCTGGGGCCAACGTCCTGACTTTC CASSERGVAGANVLTF . TRBV7-3 . TRBJ2-6
TGTGCCAGCAGCTTAGAGCTCGTCGGCAATCAGCCCCAGCATTTT CASSLELVGNQPQHF . TRBV7-2 . TRBJ1-5
TGTGCCAGCAGTTTAGGGACAGTCTCTGGGGCCAACGTCCTGACTTTC CASSLGTVSGANVLTF . TRBV28 TRBD1 TRBJ2-6
TGTGCCAGCAGCGGGCCTGGTGCCGTGGAGACCCAGTACTTC CASSGPGAVETQYF . TRBV5-6 . TRBJ2-5
TGTGCCAGCAGCACAGGAGAGTACGAGCAGTACTTC CASSTGEYEQYF few TRBV13 . TRBJ2-7
TGCAGTGCTAGTCAGGGGGACACTGAAGCTTTCTTT CSASQGDTEAFF . TRBV20-1 TRBD1 TRBJ1-1
TGTGCCAGTACCAACGACAGGGGGCTTCATGGCTACACCTTC CASTNDRGLHGYTF . TRBV19 TRBD1 TRBJ1-2
TGTGCCAGCTCCCTACAGGGGGGTAACAATCAGCCCCAGCATTTT CASSLQGGNNQPQHF . TRBV18 TRBD1 TRBJ1-5
TGTGCCAGCAGCTTAGCTTACAGATCCGGGGAGCTGTTTTTT CASSLAYRSGELFF . TRBV7-9 . TRBJ2-2
TGTGCCAGCAGCCAAGGACAGTCTGGAAACACCATATATTTT CASSQGQSGNTIYF . TRBV11-1 . TRBJ1-3
TGTGCCAGCAGCTGGCCGGCAGCGGGGGTTACCTACAATGAGCAGTTCTTC CASSWPAAGVTYNEQFF . TRBV7-9 TRBD2 TRBJ2-1
TGCGCCAGCAGCTTGGCCGGGACAGAAAATCAGCCCCAGCATTTT CASSLAGTENQPQHF . TRBV5-1 TRBD1 TRBJ1-5
TGTGCCAGCAGCTTAGGGGCTGGGACTGCACTGTACTACGAGCAGTACTTC CASSLGAGTALYYEQYF . TRBV11-3 . TRBJ2-7
TGTGCCAGCAGCCAACCACAGGGGTCGTTCGGGTATGGCTACACCTTC CASSQPQGSFGYGYTF . TRBV3-1/TRBV3-2 TRBD1 TRBJ1-2
TGTGCCAGCAGCTTTTTCGGGAAGAGCACAGATACGCAGTATTTT CASSFFGKSTDTQYF . TRBV7-2 . TRBJ2-3
TGTGCCAGCAGCCCCGGGTCAGTCTACGAGCAGTACTTC CASSPGSVYEQYF . TRBV6-6 . TRBJ2-7
TGTGCTAGCAGCTTACAGCAGGGGTCCGGGGAGACCCAGTACTTC CASSLQQGSGETQYF . TRBV7-7 . TRBJ2-5
TGCGCCAGCAGCCAAGGACAGGGGATGGGAGAGCAGTACTTC CASSQGQGMGEQYF few TRBV5-1 TRBD1 TRBJ2-7
TGTGCCAGCAGTCGACAGGTTGAAGCTTTCTTT CASSRQVEAFF once TRBV7-9 . TRBJ1-1
TGTGCCAGCAGTTACTCAGGGCAGGGGCGAGACAATGAGCAGTTCTTC CASSYSGQGRDNEQFF . TRBV6-5 . TRBJ2-1
TGTGCCATCAGACAGGGACTAGCGGGGACCTACGAGCAGTACTTC CAIRQGLAGTYEQYF . TRBV10-3 TRBD2 TRBJ2-7
TGTGCCACAGCCAGGGGGCACGTGAACACTGAAGCTTTCTTT CATARGHVNTEAFF . TRBV5-4 TRBD1 TRBJ1-1
TGCGCCAGCAGCTTGGAGGGGACAGGGTGGAACACTGAAGCTTTCTTT CASSLEGTGWNTEAFF once TRBV5-1 TRBD1 TRBJ1-1
TGCGCCAGCAGCTTGAGACCAGCGGGTTACAATGAGCAGTTCTTC CASSLRPAGYNEQFF . TRBV5-1 . TRBJ2-1
TGTGCCAGTAGCAGGGACAGGGCCGGGCAGCCCCAGCATTTT CASSRDRAGQPQHF . TRBV19 TRBD1 TRBJ1-5
TGTGCCAGCAGTCCAGTGGGCCCTGAAGCTTTCTTT CASSPVGPEAFF . TRBV6-5 . TRBJ1-1
TGTGCCAGTAGTATGACAGCGAATTCACCCCTCCACTTT CASSMTANSPLHF many TRBV19 . TRBJ1-6
TGTGCCAGCAGCCTTAGAGGCAGGGGTGCTTTGGACGAGCAGTACTTC CASSLRGRGALDEQYF . TRBV14 . TRBJ2-7
TGTGCCAGTAGAACGACGGGGGGGAACACTGAAGCTTTCTTT CASRTTGGNTEAFF once TRBV19 . TRBJ1-1
TGCAGCGCCCGACTAGGGAGCAATCAGCCCCAGCATTTT CSARLGSNQPQHF . TRBV29-1 . TRBJ1-5
TGTGCCAGCAGTGGTCCAGGGGCTGGTTCACCCCTCCACTTT CASSGPGAGSPLHF . TRBV2 . TRBJ1-6